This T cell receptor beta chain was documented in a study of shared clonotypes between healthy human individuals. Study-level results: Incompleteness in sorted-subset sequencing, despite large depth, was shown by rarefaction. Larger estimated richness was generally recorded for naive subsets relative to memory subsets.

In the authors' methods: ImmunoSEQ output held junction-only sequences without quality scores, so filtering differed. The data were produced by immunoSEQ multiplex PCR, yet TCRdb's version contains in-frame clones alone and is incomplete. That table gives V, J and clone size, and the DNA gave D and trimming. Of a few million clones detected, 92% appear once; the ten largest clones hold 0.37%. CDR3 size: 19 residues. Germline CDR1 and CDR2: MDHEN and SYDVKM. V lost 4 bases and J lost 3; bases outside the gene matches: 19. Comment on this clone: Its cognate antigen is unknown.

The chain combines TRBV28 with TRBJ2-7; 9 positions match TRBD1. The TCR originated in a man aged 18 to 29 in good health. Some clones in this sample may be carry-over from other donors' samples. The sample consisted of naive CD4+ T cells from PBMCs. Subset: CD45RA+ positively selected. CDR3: CASSSNPRPGQGAFYEQYF. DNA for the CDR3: TGTGCCAGCAGTTCGAACCCTCGCCCGGGACAGGGAGCCTTCTACGAGCAGTACTTC.